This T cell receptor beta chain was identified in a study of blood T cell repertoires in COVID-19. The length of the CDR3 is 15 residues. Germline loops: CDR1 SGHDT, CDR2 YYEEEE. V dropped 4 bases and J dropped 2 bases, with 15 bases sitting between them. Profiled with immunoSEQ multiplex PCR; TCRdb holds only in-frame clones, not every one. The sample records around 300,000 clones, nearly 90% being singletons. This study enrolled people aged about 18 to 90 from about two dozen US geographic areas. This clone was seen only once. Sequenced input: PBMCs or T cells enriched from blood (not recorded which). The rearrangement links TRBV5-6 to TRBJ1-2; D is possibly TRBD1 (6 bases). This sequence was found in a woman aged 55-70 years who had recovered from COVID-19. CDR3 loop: CASSLGYGTNYGYTF. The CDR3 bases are TGTGCCAGCAGCCTAGGTTACGGGACAAACTATGGCTACACCTTC.